One and the same sample provided the 21 T cell receptor beta chains below, sequenced in a study of T cells after yellow fever vaccination. TCRdb recomputed calls from the 5' RACE reads with MiXCR, one row per CDR3 protein. Counted here are just under 600,000 distinct CDR3 sequences, roughly 13% occurring once; the ten biggest clones make up 11% to 15%. The specimen was PBMCs, collected on the day of the yellow fever booster vaccination. The receptors were sampled from a man in his thirties or forties who received the YFV17D yellow fever vaccine.

The chain employs TRBV6-4 and TRBJ2-1; 8 positions match TRBD2. Losses at the gene ends were 7 bases for V and 9 bases for J; bases not matched to a gene: 11. This CDR3 has 14 residues. The germline gives CDR1 MRHNA, CDR2 SNTAGT. CDR3 amino acids: CASKRGAGVLEQFF. In DNA, the CDR3 is TGTGCCAGCAAAAGGGGAGCGGGAGTACTTGAGCAGTTCTTC.

V and J are TRBV20-1 and TRBJ2-2; 10 nucleotides align to TRBD1. The germline gives CDR1 DFQATT, CDR2 SNEGSKA (reference sequence). The CDR3 is 16 residues long. The trim removed 2 bases at V and 8 bases at J, leaving 11 bases unmatched. The CDR3 nucleotides read TGCAGTGCTAGACCCATGGACAGGGGGTTGGCTGGGGAGCTGTTTTTT. Its translation is CSARPMDRGLAGELFF.

This clonotype has a handful of counts. The CDR3 DNA sequence: TGTGCCAGCATCTCGCGCAGGGCAACAGATACGCAGTATTTT. The encoded protein is CASISRRATDTQYF. The chain is built from TRBV7-9 and TRBJ2-3; a weak D match, TRBD1 (5 bases). Germline loops: CDR1 SEHNR, CDR2 FQNEAQ (reference sequence). V was pared by 7 bases and J by 3 bases, with 14 bases between. The CDR3 sequence is 14 residues long.

Details on this clonotype: The junction departs from germline at one end; a sequencing error may be responsible. The chain recombines TRBV12-3 or TRBV12-4 with TRBJ2-1; TRBD2 matches at 11 bases. This CDR3 region has 15 residues. For the CDR3, the DNA is TGTGCCAGCAGGCCACTAGCGGGAGACTACGATGAGCAGTTCTTC. Protein product: CASRPLAGDYDEQFF.

The chain employs TRBV6-6 and TRBJ2-7; D might be TRBD2 (6 bases). Between the trimmed V and J ends, which lost 8 bases and 2 bases, there was a span of 13 bases. Germline V gene lookup returns CDR1 MNHNY and CDR2 SVGAGI (reference sequence). The CDR3 totals 13 residues. CDR3 DNA: TGTGCCAGCTCGGGAGCGGTCGCCTACGAGCAGTACTTC. It specifies CASSGAVAYEQYF.

V and J are TRBV20-1 and TRBJ1-6; tentative D call: TRBD1 (6 bases). V was trimmed by 1 base and J by 0 bases, leaving 13 bases between them. CDR1 DFQATT and CDR2 SNEGSKA come from the germline V gene (reference sequence). CDR3 length equals 17 residues. The DNA for the CDR3 is TGCAGTGCTAGAGCAACAGGGTTTCGCTCCTATAATTCACCCCTCCACTTT. It encodes CSARATGFRSYNSPLHF.

The sample holds a few counts of this clonotype. One end of the junction is discordant with germline, which a read error may explain. V and J are TRBV7-2 and TRBJ2-7; TRBD2 agrees at 11 bases. CDR1 and CDR2 (germline): SGHTA, FQGNSA. The CDR3 sequence is 16 residues long. The CDR3 DNA sequence: TGTGCCAGCAGCCCAAGGACTAGCGGGCCCTCCTACGCGCAGTACTTC. It yields the protein CASSPRTSGPSYAQYF.

This chain joins TRBV11-2 and TRBJ2-2, with 7 bases lining up with TRBD2. CDR3 size: 17 residues. V trimming: 3 bases; J trimming: 1 base; junction bases outside the gene matches: 8. Germline V gene sequence: CDR1 SGHAT, CDR2 FQNNGV. The CDR3 loop is CASSFGTINKNTGELFF. CDR3 nucleotide sequence: TGTGCCAGCAGCTTTGGGACTATAAATAAGAACACCGGGGAGCTGTTTTTT. Filled out from reference TRBV11-2 and TRBJ2-2, the complete variable domain reads EAGVAQSPRYKIIEKRQSVAFWCNPISGHATLYWYQQILGQGPKLLIQFQNNGVVDDSQLPKDRFSAERLKGVDSTLKIQPAKLEDSAVYLCASSFGTINKNTGELFFGEGSRLTVL.

Only a few counts were recorded for this clonotype. The chain has TRBV20-1 and TRBJ2-5; TRBD2 matches 11 bases. With V trimmed by 3 bases and J by 1 base, 1 base remained unmatched. This CDR3 has 14 amino acids. Germline CDR1 and CDR2: DFQATT and SNEGSKA (reference sequence). The CDR3 DNA reads as TGCAGTGCTAGTAGCGGGAGGGCCCAAGAGACCCAGTACTTC. It is translated as CSASSGRAQETQYF.

This clonotype was counted a few times. The genes are TRBV27 and TRBJ2-7; D gene ambiguous. The germline gives CDR1 MNHEY, CDR2 SMNVEV (reference sequence). The CDR3 contains 11 residues. The V and J ends lost 6 bases and 4 bases respectively, with 7 bases between them. In DNA form, the CDR3 reads TGTGCCAGCAGAACGATGTACGAGCAGTACTTC. Its protein is CASRTMYEQYF.

The chain uses TRBV18 and TRBJ2-5, with D maybe TRBD1 (5 bases). Trimming took off 0 bases at V and 5 bases at J, with 10 bases between the two ends. CDR1 is KGHSH and CDR2 is LQKENI in the germline V gene. This CDR3 has 14 residues. The CDR3 nucleotides are TGTGCCAGCTCACCACCGGCCAGGGCGGAGACCCAGTACTTC. Amino acid sequence: CASSPPARAETQYF. The entire variable domain, with the rest obtained from reference TRBV18 and TRBJ2-5, is as follows: NAGVMQNPRHLVRRRGQEARLRCSPMKGHSHVYWYRQLPEEGLKFMVYLQKENIIDESGMPKERFSAEFPKEGPSILRIQQVVRGDSAAYFCASSPPARAETQYFGPGTRLLVL.

The genes are TRBV28 and TRBJ2-7; D is possibly TRBD1 (5 bases). This CDR3 comprises 14 residues. Germline V gene lookup returns CDR1 MDHEN and CDR2 SYDVKM. The V gene lost 6 bases and the J gene lost 0 bases, with 12 bases spanning the gap. This CDR3 is CASRGTGTSYEQYF. Written as DNA, the CDR3 is TGTGCCAGCAGGGGAACAGGTACCTCCTACGAGCAGTACTTC.

This clonotype was counted between two and nine times. The chain is built from TRBV20-1 and TRBJ2-1; D unresolved. The germline V gene encodes CDR1 DFQATT and CDR2 SNEGSKA (reference sequence). This CDR3 has 13 residues. Trimming cost V 5 bases and J 7 bases, with 15 bases left between them. This CDR3 is CSAVDQNPNEQFF. In nucleotides, the CDR3 is TGCAGTGCTGTGGACCAGAACCCAAATGAGCAGTTCTTC.

In its sample, this clonotype was seen a few times. The chain is built from TRBV11-2 and TRBJ1-3; a weak D match, TRBD1 (5 bases). Deletions cut 7 bases from V and 0 bases from J, with 10 bases between. The CDR3 spans 14 residues. Germline lookup yields CDR1 SGHAT and CDR2 FQNNGV. The CDR3 protein is CASNQGHSGNTIYF. As DNA, the CDR3 is TGTGCCAGCAATCAGGGTCACTCTGGAAACACCATATATTTT.

The V and J genes are TRBV7-6 and TRBJ1-6; no reliable D call. Per germline, CDR1 SGHVS and CDR2 FNYEAQ. The CDR3 runs to 14 residues. Trimming took 4 bases from V and 10 from J, leaving 14 bases between them. CDR3 region: CASSSNGRNSPLHF. As DNA, the CDR3 is TGTGCCAGCAGCTCCAACGGGAGGAACTCACCCCTCCACTTT.

This clonotype was counted a few times. The gene calls are TRBV3-1 and TRBJ2-5; TRBD2 agrees at 13 bases. The J segment lost 6 bases and the V segment lost 4 bases, leaving 8 bases of the junction unmatched. The CDR3 spans 16 residues. Germline CDR1 reads LGHDT; CDR2 reads YNNKEL (reference sequence). CDR3 sequence (DNA): TGTGCCAGCAGCCTCCTGACTAGCGGGAGGCGAAAGACCCAGTACTTC. Amino acids: CASSLLTSGRRKTQYF.

The chain carries TRBV7-9 and TRBJ2-7; 14 nucleotides agree with TRBD2. The V gene's germline CDR1 is SEHNR and CDR2 FQNEAQ (reference sequence). CDR3 length: 17 residues. The V segment lost 1 base and the J segment 4 bases; nucleotides outside the gene matches: 6. DNA for the CDR3: TGTGCCAGCAGCTTAGTGACGGGACTAGCGGGAGCATACGAGCAGTACTTC. Its protein product is CASSLVTGLAGAYEQYF.

This rearrangement joins TRBV29-1 to TRBJ1-2, with D perhaps matching TRBD1 (5 bases). From germline, CDR1 is SQVTM and CDR2 ANQGSEA. Trimming pared 6 bases from V and 8 bases from J, leaving 16 bases between. There are 12 residues in the CDR3. The DNA of the CDR3 is TGCAGCGTGGACATAGTACTCGTGGGCTACACCTTC. Translation: CSVDIVLVGYTF.

This chain connects TRBV5-1 to TRBJ1-3; a weak D match, TRBD1 (5 bases). The V gene lost 4 bases and the J gene lost 7 bases, with 15 bases spanning the gap. The length of the CDR3 is 14 residues. Germline CDR1 and CDR2: SGHRS and YFSETQ. CDR3 DNA: TGCGCCAGCAGCGTGGACAACTTGGAGAACACCATATATTTT. It codes for CASSVDNLENTIYF.

CDR3 region: CASSGPGNMETQYF. The CDR3 bases are TGTGCCAGCAGTGGACCGGGGAATATGGAGACCCAGTACTTC. This chain joins TRBV6-1 and TRBJ2-5, with D tentatively TRBD2 (5 bases). Germline-derived CDR1 and CDR2 are MNHNS and SASEGT. With 4 bases removed from V and 5 bases from J, the gap between germline ends came to 14 bases. The CDR3 is made up of 14 amino acids.

This clonotype was seen a handful of times. The V gene is TRBV30, the J gene TRBJ2-7, with no clear D. V was cut by 3 bases and J by 3 bases, with 9 bases left in between. In germline, CDR1 is GTSNPN, CDR2 SVGIG (reference sequence). This CDR3 region has 12 residues. CDR3 loop: CAWRSVDYEQYF. CDR3 sequence (DNA): TGTGCCTGGAGAAGCGTTGACTACGAGCAGTACTTC.